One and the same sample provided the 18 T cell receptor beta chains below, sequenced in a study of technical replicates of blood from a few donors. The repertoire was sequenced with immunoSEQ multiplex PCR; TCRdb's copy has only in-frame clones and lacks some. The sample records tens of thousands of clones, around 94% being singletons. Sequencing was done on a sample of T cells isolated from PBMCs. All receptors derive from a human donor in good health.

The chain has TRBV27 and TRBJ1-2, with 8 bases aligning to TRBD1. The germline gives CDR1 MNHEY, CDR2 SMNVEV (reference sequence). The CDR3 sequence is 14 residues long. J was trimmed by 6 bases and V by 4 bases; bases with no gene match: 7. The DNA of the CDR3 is TGTGCCAGCAGTTATCTTACAGGGGGGAATGGCTACACCTTC. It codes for CASSYLTGGNGYTF.

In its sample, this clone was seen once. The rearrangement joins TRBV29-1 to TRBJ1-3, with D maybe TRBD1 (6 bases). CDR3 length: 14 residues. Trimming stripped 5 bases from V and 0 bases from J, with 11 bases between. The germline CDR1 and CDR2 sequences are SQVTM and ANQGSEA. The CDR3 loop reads CSVRTVSSGNTIYF. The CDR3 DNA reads TGCAGCGTTAGGACAGTCAGCTCTGGAAACACCATATATTTT.

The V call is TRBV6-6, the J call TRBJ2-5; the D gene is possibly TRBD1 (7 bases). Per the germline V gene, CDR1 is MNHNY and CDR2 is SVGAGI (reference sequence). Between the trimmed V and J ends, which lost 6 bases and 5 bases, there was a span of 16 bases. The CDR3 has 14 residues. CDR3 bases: TGTGCCAGCAGGCCGGAGGGGGCGGAGGAGACCCAGTACTTC. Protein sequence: CASRPEGAEETQYF.

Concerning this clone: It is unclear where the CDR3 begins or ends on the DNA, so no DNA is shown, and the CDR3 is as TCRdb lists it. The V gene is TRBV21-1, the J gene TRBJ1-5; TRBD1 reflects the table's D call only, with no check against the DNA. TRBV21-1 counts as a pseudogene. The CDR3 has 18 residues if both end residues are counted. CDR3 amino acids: CASSKVGTGTRVGQPQHF.

The CDR3 DNA reads as TGTGCCAGCAGCTGGAGAGGGACCCAGTACTTC. Translated, it gives CASSWRGTQYF. The rearrangement links TRBV7-8 to TRBJ2-5; the D is unclear. This CDR3 comprises 11 residues. Germline CDR1 reads SGHVS; CDR2 reads FQNEAQ. V lost 4 bases and J 7 bases, leaving 7 bases between the germline ends.

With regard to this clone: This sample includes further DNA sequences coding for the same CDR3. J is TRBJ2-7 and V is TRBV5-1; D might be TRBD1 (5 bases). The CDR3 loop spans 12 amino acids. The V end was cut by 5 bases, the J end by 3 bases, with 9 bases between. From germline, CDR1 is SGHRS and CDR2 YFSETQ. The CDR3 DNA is TGCGCCAGCAGTGTCGACAGCTACGAGCAGTACTTC. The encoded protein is CASSVDSYEQYF.

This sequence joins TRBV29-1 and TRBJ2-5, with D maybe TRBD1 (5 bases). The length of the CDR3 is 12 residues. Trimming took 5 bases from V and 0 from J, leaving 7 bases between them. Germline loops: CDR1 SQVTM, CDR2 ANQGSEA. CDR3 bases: TGCAGCGTTCCCAGGGACCAAGAGACCCAGTACTTC. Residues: CSVPRDQETQYF.

CDR3 sequence: CASSQDRASYEQYF. CDR3 sequence (DNA): TGTGCCAGCTCCCAGGACAGGGCCTCCTACGAGCAGTACTTC. The chain is built from TRBV18 and TRBJ2-7; the match to TRBD1 covers 8 bases. The germline gives CDR1 KGHSH, CDR2 LQKENI. The CDR3 is 14 amino acids. Germline trimming cut 6 bases from V and 0 bases from J; bases unmatched to any gene: 4.

CDR3 bases: TGCGCCAGCAGCTTGGAGGAGGACACTGAAGCTTTCTTT. Its translation is CASSLEEDTEAFF. The rearrangement links TRBV5-1 to TRBJ1-1; D not resolved. The CDR3 is 13 amino acids. Germline-derived CDR1 and CDR2 are SGHRS and YFSETQ. The V and J ends lost 0 bases and 3 bases respectively, with 6 bases between them.

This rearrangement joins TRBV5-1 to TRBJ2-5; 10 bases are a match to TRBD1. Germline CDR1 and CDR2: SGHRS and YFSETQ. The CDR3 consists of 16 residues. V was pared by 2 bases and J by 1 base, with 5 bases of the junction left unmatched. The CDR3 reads CASSFYRDRGQETQYF. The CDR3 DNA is TGCGCCAGCAGCTTCTACCGGGACAGGGGCCAAGAGACCCAGTACTTC.

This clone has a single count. CDR3 nucleotides: TGTGCCAGCAGTTTAATCGGACTAGCGGGAGCAGATACGCAGTATTTT. The encoded protein is CASSLIGLAGADTQYF. The chain carries TRBV27 and TRBJ2-3; 13 nucleotides agree with TRBD2. With 2 bases clipped from V and 4 bases from J, the junction kept 3 bases outside the gene matches. This CDR3 spans 16 amino acids. Germline CDR1 MNHEY, CDR2 SMNVEV (reference sequence).

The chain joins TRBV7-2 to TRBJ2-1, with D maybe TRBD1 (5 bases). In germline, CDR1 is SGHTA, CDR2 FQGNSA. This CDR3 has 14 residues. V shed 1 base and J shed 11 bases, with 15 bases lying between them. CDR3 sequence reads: CASSLDARSDKQFF. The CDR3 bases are TGTGCCAGCAGCTTAGACGCGAGGTCGGACAAGCAGTTCTTC.

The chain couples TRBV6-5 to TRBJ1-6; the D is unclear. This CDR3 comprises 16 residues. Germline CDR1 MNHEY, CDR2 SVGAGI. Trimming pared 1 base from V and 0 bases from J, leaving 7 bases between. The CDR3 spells CASSYWSSSYNSPLHF. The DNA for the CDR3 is TGTGCCAGCAGTTACTGGTCGAGCTCCTATAATTCACCCCTCCACTTT.

The CDR3 sequence: CASRMGLSGVGEQFF. CDR3 DNA: TGTGCCAGCAGGATGGGACTTTCTGGTGTGGGGGAGCAGTTCTTC. This sequence joins TRBV6-6 and TRBJ2-1, with D possibly TRBD2 on 6 matching bases. This CDR3 spans 15 amino acids. In germline, CDR1 is MNHNY, CDR2 SVGAGI (reference sequence). Deletions cut 6 bases from V and 10 bases from J, with 22 bases between.

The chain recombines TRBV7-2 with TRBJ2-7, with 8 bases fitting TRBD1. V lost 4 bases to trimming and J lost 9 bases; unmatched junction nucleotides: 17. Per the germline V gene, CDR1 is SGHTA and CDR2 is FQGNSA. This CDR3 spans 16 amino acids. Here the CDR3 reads CASSSLRGQENRGQYF. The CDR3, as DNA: TGTGCCAGCAGCTCCCTCCGGGGACAGGAAAACCGGGGGCAGTACTTC.

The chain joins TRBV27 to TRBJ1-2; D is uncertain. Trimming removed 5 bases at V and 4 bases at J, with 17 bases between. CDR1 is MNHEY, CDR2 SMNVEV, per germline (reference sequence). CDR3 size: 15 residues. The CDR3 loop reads CASSANAEVAYGYTF. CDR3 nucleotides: TGTGCCAGCAGTGCAAACGCAGAGGTGGCCTATGGCTACACCTTC.

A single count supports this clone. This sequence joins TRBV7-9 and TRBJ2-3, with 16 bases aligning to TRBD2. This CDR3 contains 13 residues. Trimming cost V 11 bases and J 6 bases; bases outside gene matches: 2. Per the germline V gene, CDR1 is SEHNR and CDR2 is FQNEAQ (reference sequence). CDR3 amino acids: CAGGLAGGDTQYF. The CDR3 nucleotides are TGTGCCGGGGGACTAGCGGGAGGGGATACGCAGTATTTT. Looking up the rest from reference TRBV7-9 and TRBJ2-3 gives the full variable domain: DTGVSQNPRHKITKRGQNVTFRCDPISEHNRLYWYRQTLGQGPEFLTYFQNEAQLEKSRLLSDRFSAERPKGSFSTLEIQRTEQGDSAMYLCAGGLAGGDTQYFGPGTRLTVL.

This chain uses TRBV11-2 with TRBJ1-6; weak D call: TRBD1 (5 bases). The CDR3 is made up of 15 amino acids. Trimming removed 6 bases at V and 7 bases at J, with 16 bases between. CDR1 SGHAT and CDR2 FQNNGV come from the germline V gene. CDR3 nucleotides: TGTGCCAGCAGACTAGCTAAGGGGAAAAATTCACCCCTCCACTTT. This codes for CASRLAKGKNSPLHF.